This note documents a single T cell receptor (beta chain) sequence. The antigen this receptor binds is unknown. Base-call qualities are not available, and no considerably larger clone is one nucleotide away. The sample is drawn from a study of blood T cell repertoires in COVID-19 (dated by TCRdb to 2019 to 2021). For context, the study as a whole: The collaborator samples originated in the United States, Italy and Spain and spanned the acute and convalescent phases of COVID-19. Where available, HLA class I and class II types were taken from metadata supplied by the sample provider and were not determined by assay-based typing. The samples were drawn from two sources: the first 160 participants of the ongoing ImmuneRACE study, and about 1,300 subjects contributed by 6 global collaborators. The sample metadata nearly always contained a de-identified subject ID, COVID-19 status, age in years and sex. The repertoires were released in a freely available public database intended as a resource for research on the immune response to SARS-CoV-2. Deeply sampled blood TCRbeta repertoires from subjects exposed to, actively infected with, or recovered from COVID-19 were included in the dataset. The material from the prospective study consisted of cDNA or gDNA derived from T cells, B-cell-depleted T cells, or PBMCs.

Samples from volunteer blood donors who had recovered from COVID-19 were contributed by a second Seattle source. Whole blood was collected in K2EDTA tubes by collaborating institutions according to the institutions' own protocols. Collaborator samples were shipped for TCRbeta analysis as frozen whole blood, isolated PBMCs, or DNA extracted from either sample type. TCRbeta CDR3 regions were amplified from genomic DNA by means of the immunoSEQ Assay, a bias-controlled multiplex PCR. The study's processing was this. The number of nucleated cells in each sample was estimated by amplification of reference gene primers within the assay. To quantify the absolute abundance of each unique TCRbeta CDR3 rearrangement, sequence reads were collapsed and filtered. For each sample, productive Simpson clonality was calculated by taking the square root of Simpson's diversity index across productive rearrangements. Not all clones reach the TCRdb copy of this immuneACCESS table, which keeps in-frame sequences only. Checked studies attribute under half of the gap to unresolved V genes and leave the rest unexplained. That table supplies the V and J calls and clone size; D and trimming were determined from the DNA. The sample yields around 270,000 clones; over 80% were counted once. Clones ranked in the top ten supply 1.5% of the sample.

CDR1 and CDR2, looked up from the germline V gene (reference sequence), are LNHDA and SQIVND. The CDR3 numbers 12 residues from cysteine through phenylalanine. CDR3 DNA only is kept here, 36 bases in frame from base 1. V loses 4 bases, J loses 7 bases, and the germline ends lie 8 bases apart. Study-wide conclusions, independent of this receptor: The amount of clinical and demographic metadata varied by source and participant and was provided uncurated.

This clonotype originated in a woman in her 40s who had recovered from COVID-19. The sequenced material came from peripheral blood. The chain is made from TRBV19 and TRBJ1-5, with the D gene uncertain. The DNA is TGTGCCAGTAGTACACGACTCCAGCCCCAGCATTTT. The encoded protein is CASSTRLQPQHF.